This T cell receptor beta chain was recovered during a study of shared clonotypes between healthy human individuals. This was a deep-level run. Only in-frame clones appear in the TCRdb table, and some are missing; sequencing was by immunoSEQ multiplex PCR. The data hold 2 million to 2.5 million clones, with over 85% observed a single time. The length of the CDR3 is 14 residues. Germline CDR1 is SQVTM and CDR2 is ANQGSEA. V lost 1 base to trimming and J lost 3 bases, with 12 bases between them. The receptor's source is a man younger than 30 in good health. Some clones in this sample may be carry-over from other donors' samples. The chain combines TRBV29-1 with TRBJ2-5; D unresolved. Sequencing was carried out using naive CD4+ T cells from PBMCs. Indicated subset: CD45RA+ positively selected. Here the CDR3 reads CSVEGSSVKETQYF. The CDR3 nucleotides are TGCAGCGTTGAAGGAAGTTCAGTCAAAGAGACCCAGTACTTC. Using reference TRBV29-1 and TRBJ2-5 for the parts outside the CDR3, the full variable domain is SAVISQKPSRDICQRGTSLTIQCQVDSQVTMMFWYRQQPGQSLTLIATANQGSEATYESGFVIDKFPISRPNLTFSTLTVSNMSPEDSSIYLCSVEGSSVKETQYFGPGTRLLVL.